Listed here is a single T cell receptor beta chain. The target antigen is unknown. These data come from a study of post-analysis software for immune sequencing data. Study in general: The disease courses spanned relapsing-remitting, secondary progressive and progressive-relapsing forms of multiple sclerosis. Whole-study findings and limits: With TRBV5-6, TRBV5-1 and TRBV20-1 included, 4 or 5 TRBV segments were more frequent in patients than in controls. Significantly lower normalized Chao1 diversity was found in patients with multiple sclerosis relative to controls. Same-batch samples co-clustered strongly by F measure.

Unique molecular identifiers tagged the TCR beta cDNA libraries. Between about 0.85 and 11 million T cells gave rise to roughly 0.5 million cDNA molecules. TCRdb analysed the PCR reads with MiXCR anew, one entry per CDR3 protein. The sample carries about 770,000 distinct CDR3 sequences, about half recorded once. The ends were cut back, 5 bases at V and 5 bases at J, with 12 bases in the middle. Germline V CDR1 and CDR2: SGHVS, FNYEAQ. The CDR3 consists of 13 residues. The rearrangement joins TRBV7-6 to TRBJ2-5; no reliable D call. The sample consisted of blood. This TCR was sampled from a girl under 18 with multiple sclerosis. The CDR3, as DNA: TGTGCCAGCAGCCCGCCGGTGCCGGAGACCCAGTACTTC. It specifies CASSPPVPETQYF. Filled out from reference TRBV7-6 and TRBJ2-5, the complete variable domain reads GAGVSQSPRYKVTKRGQDVALRCDPISGHVSLYWYRQALGQGPEFLTYFNYEAQQDKSGLPNDRFSAERPEGSISTLTIQRTEQRDSAMYRCASSPPVPETQYFGPGTRLLVL.